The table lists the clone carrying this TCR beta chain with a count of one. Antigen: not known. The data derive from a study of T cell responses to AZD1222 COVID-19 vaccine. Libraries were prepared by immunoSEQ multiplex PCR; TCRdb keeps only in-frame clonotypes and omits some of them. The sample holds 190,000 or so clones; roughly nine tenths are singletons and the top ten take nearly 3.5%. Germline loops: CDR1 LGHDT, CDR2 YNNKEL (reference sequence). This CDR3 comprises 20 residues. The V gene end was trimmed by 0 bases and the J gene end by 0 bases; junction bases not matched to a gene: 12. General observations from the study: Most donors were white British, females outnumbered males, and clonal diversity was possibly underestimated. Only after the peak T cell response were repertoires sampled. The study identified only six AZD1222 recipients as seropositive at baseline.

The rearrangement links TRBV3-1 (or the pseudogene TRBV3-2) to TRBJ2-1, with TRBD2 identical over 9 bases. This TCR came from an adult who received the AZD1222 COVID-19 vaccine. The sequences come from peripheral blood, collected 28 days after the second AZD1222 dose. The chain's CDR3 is CASSQDHRLAGWSSYNEQFF. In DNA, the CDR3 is TGTGCCAGCAGCCAAGATCACCGCCTAGCGGGATGGAGCTCCTACAATGAGCAGTTCTTC.